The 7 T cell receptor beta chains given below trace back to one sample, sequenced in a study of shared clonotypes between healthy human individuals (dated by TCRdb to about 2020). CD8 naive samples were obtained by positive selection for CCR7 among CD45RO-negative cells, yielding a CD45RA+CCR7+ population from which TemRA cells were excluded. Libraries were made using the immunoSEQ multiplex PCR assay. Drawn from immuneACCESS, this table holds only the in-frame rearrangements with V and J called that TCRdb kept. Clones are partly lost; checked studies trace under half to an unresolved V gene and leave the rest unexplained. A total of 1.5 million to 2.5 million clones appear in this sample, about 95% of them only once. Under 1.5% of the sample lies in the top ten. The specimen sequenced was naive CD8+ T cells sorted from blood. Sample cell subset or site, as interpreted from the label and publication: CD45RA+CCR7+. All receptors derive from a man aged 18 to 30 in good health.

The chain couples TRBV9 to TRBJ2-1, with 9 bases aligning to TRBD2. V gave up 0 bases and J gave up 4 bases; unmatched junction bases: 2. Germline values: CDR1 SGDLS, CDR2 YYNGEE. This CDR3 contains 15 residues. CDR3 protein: CASSVEREVYNEQFF. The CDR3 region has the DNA TGTGCCAGCAGCGTAGAGCGGGAGGTATACAATGAGCAGTTCTTC.

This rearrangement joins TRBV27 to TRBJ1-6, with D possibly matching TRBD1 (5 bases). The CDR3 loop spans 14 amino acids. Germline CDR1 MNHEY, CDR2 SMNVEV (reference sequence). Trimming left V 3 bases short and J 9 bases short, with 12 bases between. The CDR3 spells CASSFGKGSSPLHF. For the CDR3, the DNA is TGTGCCAGCAGTTTCGGCAAGGGGAGTTCACCCCTCCACTTT.

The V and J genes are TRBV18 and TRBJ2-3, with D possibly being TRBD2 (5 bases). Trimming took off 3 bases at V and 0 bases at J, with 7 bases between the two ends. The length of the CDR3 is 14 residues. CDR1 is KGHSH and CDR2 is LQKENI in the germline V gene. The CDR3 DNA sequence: TGTGCCAGCTCACCGACGGGGAGCACAGATACGCAGTATTTT. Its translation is CASSPTGSTDTQYF.

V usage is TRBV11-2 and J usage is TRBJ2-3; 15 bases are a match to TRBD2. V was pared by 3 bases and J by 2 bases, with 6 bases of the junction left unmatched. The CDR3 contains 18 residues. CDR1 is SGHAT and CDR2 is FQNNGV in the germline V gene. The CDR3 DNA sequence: TGTGCCAGCAGCTTCGGACTAGCGGGGGGGCCTTACACAGATACGCAGTATTTT. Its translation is CASSFGLAGGPYTDTQYF.

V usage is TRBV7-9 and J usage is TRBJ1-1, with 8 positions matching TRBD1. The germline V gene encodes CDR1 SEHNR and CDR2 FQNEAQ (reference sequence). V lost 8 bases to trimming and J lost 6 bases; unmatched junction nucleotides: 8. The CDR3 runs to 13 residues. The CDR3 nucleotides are TGTGCCAGCGCAATGACAGGGGTCCCTGAAGCTTTCTTT. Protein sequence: CASAMTGVPEAFF.

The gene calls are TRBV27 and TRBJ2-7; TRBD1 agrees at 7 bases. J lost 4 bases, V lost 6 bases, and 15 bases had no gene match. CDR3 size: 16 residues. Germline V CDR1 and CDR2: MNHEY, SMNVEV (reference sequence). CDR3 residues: CASSPRQTGWGYEQYF. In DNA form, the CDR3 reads TGTGCCAGCAGCCCGCGCCAGACAGGGTGGGGATACGAGCAGTACTTC.

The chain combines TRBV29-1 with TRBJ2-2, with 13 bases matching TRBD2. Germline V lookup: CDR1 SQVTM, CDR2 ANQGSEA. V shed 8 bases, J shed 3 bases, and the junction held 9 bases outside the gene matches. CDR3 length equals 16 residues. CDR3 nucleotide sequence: TGCAGCTCCCGGACTAGCGGGAGTTTGTACACCGGGGAGCTGTTTTTT. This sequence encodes CSSRTSGSLYTGELFF.